This entry lists 30 T cell receptor beta chains sequenced from one sample in a study of identifying expanded T cells in peripheral blood (dated by TCRdb to the late 2010s). The method behind the library was the immunoSEQ multiplex PCR assay. This immuneACCESS table, as held by TCRdb, lists in-frame sequences with V and J called but not all clones. Of the missing ones, under half trace to an unresolved V gene in checked studies; the others have no known cause. The sample table contains roughly 130,000 clones; only one count was recorded for 86% of them. The ten largest clones capture 8.4% of the sample. The material sequenced was blood. Receptors were obtained from a person aged 18 to 70 in good health.

This clone was observed a single time. The CDR3 DNA is TGTGCCAGTAGTATGCGGCAAAGAGACTCCTACGAGCAGTACTTC. Translated, it gives CASSMRQRDSYEQYF. The chain recombines TRBV19 with TRBJ2-7; D gene ambiguous. Germline loops: CDR1 LNHDA, CDR2 SQIVND (reference sequence). The CDR3 contains 15 residues. Trimming stripped 3 bases from V and 0 bases from J, with 12 bases between.

V usage is TRBV4-3 and J usage is TRBJ2-1; D unresolved. Germline lookup yields CDR1 LGHNA and CDR2 YSLEER. The CDR3 has 13 residues. Trimming cost V 0 bases and J 9 bases, with 9 bases left between them. The CDR3 region has the DNA TGCGCCAGCAGCCAAGATCGCGTTACTGAGCAGTTCTTC. Translating it yields CASSQDRVTEQFF.

The chain employs TRBV5-1 and TRBJ2-1, with TRBD2 identical over 8 bases. This CDR3 spans 17 amino acids. Germline V CDR1 and CDR2: SGHRS, YFSETQ. V lost 2 bases to trimming and J lost 7 bases; unmatched junction nucleotides: 14. The CDR3 DNA sequence: TGCGCCAGCAGCTTTCAGTCCGGGACTAGGGGGACTAATGAGCAGTTCTTC. Translating gives CASSFQSGTRGTNEQFF.

V gene TRBV11-2 combines with J gene TRBJ1-3; the D is unclear. Trimming took off 0 bases at V and 4 bases at J, with 19 bases between the two ends. This CDR3 has 18 residues. Germline V gene sequence: CDR1 SGHAT, CDR2 FQNNGV. CDR3 nucleotides: TGTGCCAGCAGCTTAGATCTGGACGCCCGGGCGTACGGAAACACCATATATTTT. It is translated as CASSLDLDARAYGNTIYF.

This chain connects TRBV28 to TRBJ1-2; D is ambiguous. With 5 bases removed from V and 3 bases from J, the gap between germline ends came to 10 bases. Germline V gene lookup returns CDR1 MDHEN and CDR2 SYDVKM. The CDR3 is 13 residues long. The CDR3 sequence: CASSPPRHYGYTF. The CDR3 nucleotides read TGTGCCAGCAGTCCACCCAGGCACTATGGCTACACCTTC.

The rearrangement joins TRBV15 to TRBJ2-1, with D possibly TRBD2 on 5 matching bases. V gave up 5 bases and J gave up 0 bases, with 11 bases separating them. The V gene's germline CDR1 is LNHNV and CDR2 YYDKDF (reference sequence). The CDR3 has 15 amino acids. CDR3 nucleotide sequence: TGTGCCACCAGCCCGTACCGGGGCTCCTACAATGAGCAGTTCTTC. As protein: CATSPYRGSYNEQFF.

This chain joins TRBV4-2 and TRBJ2-3; 7 bases map to TRBD2. The germline gives CDR1 LGHNA, CDR2 YNFKEQ. There are 16 residues in the CDR3. Unmatched junction bases numbered 6, after V lost 0 bases and J lost 3 bases. The CDR3 DNA is TGTGCCAGCAGCCAAGACGGATCGCGGGAGACAGATACGCAGTATTTT. Protein: CASSQDGSRETDTQYF.

The rearrangement joins TRBV5-4 to TRBJ2-1, with D perhaps matching TRBD2 (6 bases). Germline V gives CDR1 SGHNT, CDR2 YYREEE (reference sequence). This CDR3 is built from 13 residues. The CDR3 nucleotides are TGTGTCACCCGGGCCGGGAGCCACAATGAGCAGTTCTTC. Translated, it gives CVTRAGSHNEQFF.

This rearrangement joins TRBV25-1 to TRBJ2-3; TRBD2 might be the D (5 bases). The CDR3 runs 13 residues. Trimming removed 8 bases at V and 2 bases at J, with 11 bases between. Germline V lookup: CDR1 MGHDK, CDR2 SYGVNS. The CDR3 DNA sequence: TGTGCCAGCCCACGGGAATCCACAGATACGCAGTATTTT. Translating it yields CASPRESTDTQYF.

The chain recombines TRBV9 with TRBJ2-1, with TRBD1 matching 7 bases. The CDR3 loop spans 14 amino acids. J lost 8 bases, V lost 5 bases, and 10 bases had no gene match. Germline loops: CDR1 SGDLS, CDR2 YYNGEE. The CDR3 reads CASSLQGPGDEQFF. CDR3 coding DNA: TGTGCCAGCAGTCTACAGGGGCCCGGGGATGAGCAGTTCTTC.

The chain carries TRBV7-2 and TRBJ1-2; 9 bases align to TRBD1. The ends lost 2 bases at V and 11 bases at J; junction bases unmatched: 9. This CDR3 spans 14 amino acids. Germline-derived CDR1 and CDR2 are SGHTA and FQGNSA. CDR3 in DNA: TGTGCCAGCAGCTTAACCCGGGACAGGGAATTTTACACCTTC. Its protein product is CASSLTRDREFYTF.

The gene calls are TRBV2 and TRBJ1-1, with TRBD1 matching over 7 bases. Trimming took 4 bases from V and 6 from J; bases not matched to a gene: 2. The CDR3 is made up of 12 amino acids. Germline V CDR1 and CDR2: SNHLY, FYNNEI. CDR3 residues: CASSAGGSEAFF. The DNA of the CDR3 is TGTGCCAGCAGTGCAGGGGGGTCTGAAGCTTTCTTT. Filled out from reference TRBV2 and TRBJ1-1, the complete variable domain reads EPEVTQTPSHQVTQMGQEVILRCVPISNHLYFYWYRQILGQKVEFLVSFYNNEISEKSEIFDDQFSVERPDGSNFTLKIRSTKLEDSAMYFCASSAGGSEAFFGQGTRLTVV.

V gene TRBV14 combines with J gene TRBJ2-7; a possible D gene is TRBD2 (5 bases). The germline V and J ends were trimmed by 0 bases and 7 bases, with 13 bases remaining between them. Germline V CDR1 and CDR2: SGHDN, FVKESK. The CDR3 spans 14 residues. This chain's CDR3 is CASSQDLLRDEQYF. CDR3 in DNA: TGTGCCAGCAGCCAAGATCTTTTGAGGGATGAGCAGTACTTC.

This clone was seen only a few times. The chain couples TRBV28 to TRBJ2-7; 9 bases align to TRBD1. After removal of 6 bases from V and 4 bases from J, the junction contained 10 bases not matched to a gene. The CDR3 runs to 15 residues. The V gene's germline CDR1 is MDHEN and CDR2 SYDVKM. The chain's CDR3 is CASRPAGTGSYEQYF. The CDR3 nucleotides are TGTGCCAGCAGACCTGCCGGGACAGGGTCGTACGAGCAGTACTTC.

The chain links TRBV6-5 to TRBJ2-7, with TRBD1 matching over 11 bases. Germline trimming cut 6 bases from V and 7 bases from J; bases unmatched to any gene: 11. Germline values: CDR1 MNHEY, CDR2 SVGAGI. This CDR3 region has 15 residues. CDR3 bases: TGTGCCAGCAGCCGGGACAGGGGGTTACTAGAAGAGCAGTACTTC. This encodes CASSRDRGLLEEQYF.

This clone was seen at least ten times. The V and J genes are TRBV5-4 and TRBJ1-1, with D unclear. CDR3 length equals 15 residues. The ends were cut back, 0 bases at V and 1 base at J, with 10 bases in the middle. Germline CDR1 reads SGHNT; CDR2 reads YYREEE (reference sequence). The CDR3 sequence: CASSLANRQNTEAFF. The CDR3 DNA reads TGTGCCAGCAGCTTGGCCAACAGACAGAACACTGAAGCTTTCTTT. The whole variable domain, filled in from reference TRBV5-4 and TRBJ1-1, reads ETGVTQSPTHLIKTRGQQVTLRCSSQSGHNTVSWYQQALGQGPQFIFQYYREEENGRGNFPPRFSGLQFPNYSSELNVNALELDDSALYLCASSLANRQNTEAFFGQGTRLTVV.

The rearrangement uses TRBV5-5 and TRBJ2-5; 10 bases are a match to TRBD2. CDR3 length equals 15 residues. Trimming at V came to 1 base and at J to 2 bases, leaving 2 bases not matched to a gene. Germline V lookup: CDR1 SGHKS, CDR2 YYEKEE (reference sequence). The CDR3 protein is CASSLLAGAQETQYF. Written as DNA, the CDR3 is TGTGCCAGCAGCTTGCTAGCGGGGGCACAAGAGACCCAGTACTTC.

This rearrangement joins TRBV2 to TRBJ1-1; maybe TRBD1 (5 bases). The germline V gene has CDR1 SNHLY and CDR2 FYNNEI. The CDR3 contains 12 residues. V was clipped by 6 bases and J by 7 bases, with 12 bases between them. CDR3 nucleotides: TGTGCCAGCAGCGGAGGGGTTGGTGAAGCTTTCTTT. Translated: CASSGGVGEAFF.

This clone appeared a single time. The gene calls are TRBV6-1 and TRBJ2-7; 10 bases are shared with TRBD1. The germline V gene encodes CDR1 MNHNS and CDR2 SASEGT. The CDR3 has 14 amino acids. V dropped 6 bases and J dropped 3; count of bases not matched to a gene: 5. CDR3 loop: CASSRTGGNYEQYF. CDR3 coding DNA: TGTGCCAGCAGCCGGACAGGGGGGAACTACGAGCAGTACTTC.

J is TRBJ2-7 and V is TRBV7-2; 10 bases are shared with TRBD1. Looked up from germline, CDR1 is SGHTA and CDR2 is FQGNSA. This CDR3 has 15 amino acids. Losses at the gene ends were 3 bases for V and 6 bases for J; bases not matched to a gene: 8. CDR3 nucleotide sequence: TGTGCCAGCAGCTTCCACCGGACAGGGGGTGCCGAGCAGTACTTC. Protein product: CASSFHRTGGAEQYF. Full variable domain (remainder filled in from reference TRBV7-2 and TRBJ2-7): GAGVSQSPSNKVTEKGKDVELRCDPISGHTALYWYRQSLGQGLEFLIYFQGNSAPDKSGLPSDRFSAERTGGSVSTLTIQRTQQEDSAVYLCASSFHRTGGAEQYFGPGTRLTVT.

The gene calls are TRBV10-1 and TRBJ2-1, with TRBD2 matching 7 bases. The V gene's germline CDR1 is WNHNN and CDR2 SYGVQD (reference sequence). The CDR3 covers 12 residues. V dropped 7 bases and J dropped 7; count of bases not matched to a gene: 4. The CDR3 reads CASNPGGNEQFF. CDR3 DNA sequence: TGCGCCAGCAATCCGGGGGGTAATGAGCAGTTCTTC.

The chain combines TRBV6-1 with TRBJ2-1, with TRBD2 identical over 9 bases. Germline V gene lookup returns CDR1 MNHNS and CDR2 SASEGT. The CDR3 length is 16 residues. V shed 2 bases and J 3 bases; nucleotides not matched to a gene: 5. The CDR3 loop is CASSEFTSGRYNEQFF. CDR3 coding DNA: TGTGCCAGCAGTGAATTCACTAGCGGGCGCTACAATGAGCAGTTCTTC.

The chain is built from TRBV2 and TRBJ2-3; 9 nucleotides agree with TRBD2. Germline-derived CDR1 and CDR2 are SNHLY and FYNNEI. The V segment lost 4 bases and the J segment 5 bases; nucleotides outside the gene matches: 4. The CDR3 has 14 residues. The CDR3: CASSGMTSGDTQYF. CDR3 nucleotide sequence: TGTGCCAGCAGTGGGATGACTAGCGGAGATACGCAGTATTTT. Filled out from reference TRBV2 and TRBJ2-3, the complete variable domain reads EPEVTQTPSHQVTQMGQEVILRCVPISNHLYFYWYRQILGQKVEFLVSFYNNEISEKSEIFDDQFSVERPDGSNFTLKIRSTKLEDSAMYFCASSGMTSGDTQYFGPGTRLTVL.

This chain links TRBV5-1 with TRBJ2-5, with TRBD1 matching over 8 bases. CDR3 size: 15 residues. After removal of 0 bases from V and 4 bases from J, the junction contained 5 bases not matched to a gene. CDR1 and CDR2 from the germline V gene are SGHRS and YFSETQ. The CDR3: CASSLGQGAGETQYF. In DNA form, the CDR3 reads TGCGCCAGCAGCTTGGGGCAGGGGGCGGGAGAGACCCAGTACTTC.

The chain combines TRBV19 with TRBJ2-1; TRBD1 matches at 7 bases. This CDR3 is 16 amino acids long. Germline loops: CDR1 LNHDA, CDR2 SQIVND (reference sequence). The J segment lost 8 bases and the V segment lost 3 bases, leaving 13 bases of the junction unmatched. The DNA for the CDR3 is TGTGCCAGTAGTATGTTTTTGACAGGGAAGTCGGATGAGCAGTTCTTC. This translates into CASSMFLTGKSDEQFF.

This chain uses TRBV7-9 with TRBJ1-2, with 8 bases fitting TRBD1. The J segment lost 7 bases and the V segment lost 5 bases, leaving 9 bases of the junction unmatched. CDR1 is SEHNR, CDR2 FQNEAQ, per germline (reference sequence). The CDR3 has 14 residues. In nucleotides, the CDR3 is TGTGCCAGCAGCCCCTCGGACAGGGACGCTGGCTACACCTTC. This translates into CASSPSDRDAGYTF.

The genes are TRBV6-1 and TRBJ2-1; TRBD1 is a possible D gene (5 bases). The germline gives CDR1 MNHNS, CDR2 SASEGT. V shed 4 bases and J shed 0 bases, with 13 bases lying between them. This CDR3 has 16 residues. CDR3 sequence: CASSVGDSFSYNEQFF. The CDR3 DNA reads as TGTGCCAGCAGTGTAGGTGACAGTTTCTCCTACAATGAGCAGTTCTTC.

The V call is TRBV28, the J call TRBJ2-1; 9 positions agree with TRBD1. Germline loops: CDR1 MDHEN, CDR2 SYDVKM. The CDR3 has 14 residues. J lost 8 bases, V lost 5 bases, and 7 bases had no gene match. This CDR3 is CASSPQDRGDEQFF. The CDR3, as DNA: TGTGCCAGCAGTCCCCAGGACAGGGGAGATGAGCAGTTCTTC.

This chain's CDR3 is CASIVRDSPERGTEAFF. CDR3 nucleotides: TGTGCCAGCATAGTACGGGACAGCCCTGAAAGGGGCACTGAAGCTTTCTTT. The V and J genes are TRBV7-9 and TRBJ1-1; TRBD1 aligns across 7 bases. The CDR3 extends over 17 amino acids. The V and J ends lost 7 bases and 4 bases, in that order; junction bases with no gene match: 18. CDR1 and CDR2 from the germline V gene are SEHNR and FQNEAQ (reference sequence). The full variable domain, in which reference TRBV7-9 and TRBJ1-1 provide the parts outside the CDR3, is DTGVSQNPRHKITKRGQNVTFRCDPISEHNRLYWYRQTLGQGPEFLTYFQNEAQLEKSRLLSDRFSAERPKGSFSTLEIQRTEQGDSAMYLCASIVRDSPERGTEAFFGQGTRLTVV.

The rearrangement links TRBV7-2 to TRBJ1-1; D unresolved. This CDR3 has 14 amino acids. Between the trimmed V and J ends, which lost 8 bases and 4 bases, there was a span of 17 bases. Germline V lookup: CDR1 SGHTA, CDR2 FQGNSA. The CDR3 nucleotides read TGTGCCAGCCTCACGAGGATCGTGGGCACTGAAGCTTTCTTT. It yields the protein CASLTRIVGTEAFF.